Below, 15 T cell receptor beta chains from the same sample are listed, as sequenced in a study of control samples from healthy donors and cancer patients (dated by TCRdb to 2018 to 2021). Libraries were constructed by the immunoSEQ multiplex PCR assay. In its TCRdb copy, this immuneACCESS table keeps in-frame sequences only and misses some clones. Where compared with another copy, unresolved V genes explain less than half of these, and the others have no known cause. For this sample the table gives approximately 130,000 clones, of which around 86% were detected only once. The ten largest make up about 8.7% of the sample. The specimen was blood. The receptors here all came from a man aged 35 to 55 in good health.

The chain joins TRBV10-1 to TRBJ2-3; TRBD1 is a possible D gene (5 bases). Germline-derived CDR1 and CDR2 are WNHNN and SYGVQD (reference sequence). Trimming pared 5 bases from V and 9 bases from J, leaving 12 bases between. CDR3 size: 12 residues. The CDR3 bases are TGCGCCAGCAGTTCCAGGGTGGAGACGCAGTATTTT. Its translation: CASSSRVETQYF.

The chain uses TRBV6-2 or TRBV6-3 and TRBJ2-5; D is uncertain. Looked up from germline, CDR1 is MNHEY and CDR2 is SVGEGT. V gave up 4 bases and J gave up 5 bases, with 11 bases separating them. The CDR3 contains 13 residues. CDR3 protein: CASSSVATETQYF. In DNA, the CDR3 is TGTGCCAGCAGTTCCGTGGCGACGGAGACCCAGTACTTC.

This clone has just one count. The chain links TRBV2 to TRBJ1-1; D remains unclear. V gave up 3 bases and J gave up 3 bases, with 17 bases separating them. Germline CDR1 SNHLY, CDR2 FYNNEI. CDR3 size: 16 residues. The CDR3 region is CASSDPLVGEDTEAFF. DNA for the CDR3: TGTGCCAGCAGTGATCCCTTAGTCGGGGAGGACACTGAAGCTTTCTTT.

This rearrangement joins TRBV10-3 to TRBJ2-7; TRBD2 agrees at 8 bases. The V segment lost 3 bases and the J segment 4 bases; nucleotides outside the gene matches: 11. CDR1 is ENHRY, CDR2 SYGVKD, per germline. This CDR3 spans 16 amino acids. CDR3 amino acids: CAISERRASGLYEQYF. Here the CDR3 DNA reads TGTGCCATCAGTGAAAGGAGGGCTAGCGGGTTGTACGAGCAGTACTTC.

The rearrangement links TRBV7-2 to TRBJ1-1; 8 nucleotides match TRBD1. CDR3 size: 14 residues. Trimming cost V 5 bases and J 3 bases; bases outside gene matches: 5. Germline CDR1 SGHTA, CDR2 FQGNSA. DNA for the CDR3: TGTGCCAGCAGCCGTGACAGGGGAGACACTGAAGCTTTCTTT. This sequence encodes CASSRDRGDTEAFF.

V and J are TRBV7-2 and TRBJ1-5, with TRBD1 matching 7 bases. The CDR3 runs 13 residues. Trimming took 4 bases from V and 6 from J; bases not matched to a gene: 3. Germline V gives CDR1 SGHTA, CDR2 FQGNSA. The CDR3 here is CASSYNRGQPQHF. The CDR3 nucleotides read TGTGCCAGCAGCTATAACAGGGGTCAGCCCCAGCATTTT.

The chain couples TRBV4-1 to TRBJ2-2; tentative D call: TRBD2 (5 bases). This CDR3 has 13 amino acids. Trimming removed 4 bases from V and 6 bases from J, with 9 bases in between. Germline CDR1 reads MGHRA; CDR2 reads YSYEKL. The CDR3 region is CASSPSIAGELFF. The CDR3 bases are TGCGCCAGCAGCCCTAGCATCGCCGGGGAGCTGTTTTTT.

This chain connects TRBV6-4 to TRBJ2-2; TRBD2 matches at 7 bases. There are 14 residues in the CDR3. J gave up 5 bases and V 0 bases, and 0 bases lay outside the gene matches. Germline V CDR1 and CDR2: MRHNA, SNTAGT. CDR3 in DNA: TGTGCCAGCAGTGACTCAGCGGGGACCGGGGAGCTGTTTTTT. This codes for CASSDSAGTGELFF.

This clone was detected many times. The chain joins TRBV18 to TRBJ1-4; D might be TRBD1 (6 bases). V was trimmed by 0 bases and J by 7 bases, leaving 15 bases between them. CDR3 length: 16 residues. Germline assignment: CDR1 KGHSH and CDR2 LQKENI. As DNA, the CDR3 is TGTGCCAGCTCACCACCGAGGGGGGGAGGATCTGAAAAACTGTTTTTT. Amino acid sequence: CASSPPRGGGSEKLFF.

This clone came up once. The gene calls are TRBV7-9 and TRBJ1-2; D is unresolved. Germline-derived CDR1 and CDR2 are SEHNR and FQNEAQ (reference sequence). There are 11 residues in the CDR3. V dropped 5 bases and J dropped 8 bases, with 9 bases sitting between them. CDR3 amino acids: CASSESRGYTF. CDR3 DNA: TGTGCCAGCAGCGAATCGCGGGGCTACACCTTC. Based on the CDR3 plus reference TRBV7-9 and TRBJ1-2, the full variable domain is DTGVSQNPRHKITKRGQNVTFRCDPISEHNRLYWYRQTLGQGPEFLTYFQNEAQLEKSRLLSDRFSAERPKGSFSTLEIQRTEQGDSAMYLCASSESRGYTFGSGTRLTVV.

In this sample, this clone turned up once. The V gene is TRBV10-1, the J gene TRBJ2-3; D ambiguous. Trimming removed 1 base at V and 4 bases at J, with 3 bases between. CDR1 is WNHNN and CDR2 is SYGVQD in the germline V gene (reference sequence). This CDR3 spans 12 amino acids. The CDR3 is CASSEFSDTQYF. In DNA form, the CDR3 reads TGCGCCAGCAGTGAGTTCTCAGATACGCAGTATTTT.

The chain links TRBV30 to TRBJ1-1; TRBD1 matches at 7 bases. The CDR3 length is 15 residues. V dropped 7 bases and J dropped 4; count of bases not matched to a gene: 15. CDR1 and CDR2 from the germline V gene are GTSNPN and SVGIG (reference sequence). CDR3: CASKLTGTGGTEAFF. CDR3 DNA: TGTGCCTCAAAATTGACAGGGACGGGGGGCACTGAAGCTTTCTTT. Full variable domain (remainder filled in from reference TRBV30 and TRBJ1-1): SQTIHQWPATLVQPVGSPLSLECTVEGTSNPNLYWYRQAAGRGLQLLFYSVGIGQISSEVPQNLSASRPQDRQFILSSKKLLLSDSGFYLCASKLTGTGGTEAFFGQGTRLTVV.

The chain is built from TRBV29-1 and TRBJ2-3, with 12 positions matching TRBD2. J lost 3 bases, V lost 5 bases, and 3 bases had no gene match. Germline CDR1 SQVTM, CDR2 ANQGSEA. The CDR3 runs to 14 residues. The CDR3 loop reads CSVKTSGGTDTQYF. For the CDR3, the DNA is TGCAGCGTTAAGACTAGCGGGGGAACAGATACGCAGTATTTT.

The CDR3, as DNA: TGTGCCAGCACCTACAGGGGGTACGGCTACACCTTC. Translation gives CASTYRGYGYTF. The chain couples TRBV12-3 or TRBV12-4 to TRBJ1-2, with TRBD1 matching 8 bases. The CDR3 covers 12 residues. V gave up 7 bases and J gave up 8 bases; unmatched junction bases: 6.

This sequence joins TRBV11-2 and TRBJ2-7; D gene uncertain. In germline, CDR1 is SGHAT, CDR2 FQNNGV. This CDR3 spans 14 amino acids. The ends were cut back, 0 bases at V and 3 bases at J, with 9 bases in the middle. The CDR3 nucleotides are TGTGCCAGCAGCTTAGATGTCCTCGTCTACGAGCAGTACTTC. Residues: CASSLDVLVYEQYF.